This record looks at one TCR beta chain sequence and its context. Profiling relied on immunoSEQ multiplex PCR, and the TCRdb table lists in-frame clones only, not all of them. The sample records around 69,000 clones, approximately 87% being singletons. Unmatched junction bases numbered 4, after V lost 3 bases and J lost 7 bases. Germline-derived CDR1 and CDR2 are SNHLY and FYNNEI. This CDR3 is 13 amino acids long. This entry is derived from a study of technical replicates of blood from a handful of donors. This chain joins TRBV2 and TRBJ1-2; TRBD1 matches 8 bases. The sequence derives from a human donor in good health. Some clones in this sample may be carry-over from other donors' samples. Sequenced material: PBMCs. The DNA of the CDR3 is TGTGCCAGCAGTGATATGACAGGGGCTGGCTACACCTTC. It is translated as CASSDMTGAGYTF. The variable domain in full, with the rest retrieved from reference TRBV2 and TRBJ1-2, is EPEVTQTPSHQVTQMGQEVILRCVPISNHLYFYWYRQILGQKVEFLVSFYNNEISEKSEIFDDQFSVERPDGSNFTLKIRSTKLEDSAMYFCASSDMTGAGYTFGSGTRLTVV.